Listed here are 17 T cell receptor beta chains from one sample, sequenced in a study of T cell responses to AZD1222 COVID-19 vaccine. The assay was immunoSEQ multiplex PCR, and TCRdb's table has in-frame clones only and misses some. The table shows 150,000 or so clones, with 80% to 90% occurring only once. The material sequenced was peripheral blood, taken 28 days after the second AZD1222 dose. Receptors originate from an adult who received the AZD1222 COVID-19 vaccine.

The V call is TRBV27, the J call TRBJ2-3; 7 positions agree with TRBD2. Looked up from germline, CDR1 is MNHEY and CDR2 is SMNVEV (reference sequence). This CDR3 has 18 amino acids. V trimming: 2 bases; J trimming: 0 bases; junction bases outside the gene matches: 11. The CDR3 DNA reads as TGTGCCAGCAGTTTAACCCCCCTCCCGCGGGGGAGCACAGATACGCAGTATTTT. Translating gives CASSLTPLPRGSTDTQYF.

The rearrangement joins TRBV9 to TRBJ2-2; 13 bases are shared with TRBD2. Losses at the gene ends were 6 bases for V and 7 bases for J; bases not matched to a gene: 6. The CDR3 length is 15 residues. Germline V gene lookup returns CDR1 SGDLS and CDR2 YYNGEE. The CDR3 region has the DNA TGTGCCAGCACCGGACTAGCGGGAGAGGGCGGGGAGCTGTTTTTT. This codes for CASTGLAGEGGELFF.

This clone turned up a few times. This chain links TRBV7-3 with TRBJ2-1; TRBD2 matches at 9 bases. The CDR3 spans 19 residues. Germline V gene lookup returns CDR1 SGHTA and CDR2 FQGTGA. V lost 5 bases, J lost 5 bases, and 19 bases stayed unmatched. Written as DNA, the CDR3 is TGTGCCAGCAGCCCCTGGGGTAGCGGGAGCTCAAACCAAGACAATGAGCAGTTCTTC. Its protein is CASSPWGSGSSNQDNEQFF.

The count of this clone is one. This specimen includes other DNA sequences encoding the same CDR3. This chain joins TRBV5-6 and TRBJ2-7; 9 bases agree with TRBD1. The CDR3 covers 13 residues. Unmatched junction bases numbered 6, after V lost 4 bases and J lost 7 bases. The germline V gene encodes CDR1 SGHDT and CDR2 YYEEEE. The CDR3 DNA sequence: TGTGCCAGCAGCATACAGGGGGCTCGGGAGCAGTACTTC. Amino acid sequence: CASSIQGAREQYF.

The chain is built from TRBV10-3 and TRBJ2-7; unclear D gene. V lost 6 bases, J lost 1 base, and 13 bases lay in between. CDR3 length: 14 residues. Per the germline V gene, CDR1 is ENHRY and CDR2 is SYGVKD. The CDR3 nucleotides are TGTGCCATCAGCCCCTCACGTTTATCCTACGAGCAGTACTTC. This gives the protein CAISPSRLSYEQYF.

CDR3 bases: TGCGCCAGCAGCTCGGGACCAGGATACGAGCAGTACTTC. Translated: CASSSGPGYEQYF. The V call is TRBV5-1, the J call TRBJ2-7; D could derive from TRBD1 or TRBD2 (5 bases each). CDR1 and CDR2 from the germline V gene are SGHRS and YFSETQ. This CDR3 spans 13 amino acids. Between the trimmed V and J ends, which lost 3 bases and 4 bases, there was a span of 11 bases.

The chain joins TRBV7-8 to TRBJ2-1; the D call may be TRBD1 or TRBD2 (5 bases each). Per germline, CDR1 SGHVS and CDR2 FQNEAQ. With 5 bases removed from V and 3 bases from J, the gap between germline ends came to 8 bases. The CDR3 spans 13 residues. The CDR3 DNA reads as TGTGCCAGCAGCCGGGACCTCTACAATGAGCAGTTCTTC. Protein: CASSRDLYNEQFF.

Concerning this clone: Because the CDR3's place on the DNA is in doubt, the DNA is left out and the CDR3 is given as listed by TCRdb. CDR3 sequence: CASSWDFGNEQFF. The chain joins TRBV6-1 to TRBJ2-1; the listed D gene, TRBD2, was not tested against the DNA. Including both end residues, the CDR3 is 13 amino acids long. Per germline, CDR1 MNHNS and CDR2 SASEGT.

The chain links TRBV28 to TRBJ1-5; D ambiguous. CDR1 is MDHEN, CDR2 SYDVKM, per germline. CDR3 length: 14 amino acids. Trimming took off 6 bases at V and 5 bases at J, with 14 bases between the two ends. The CDR3 nucleotides are TGTGCCAGCAGCCCCTCGAGGTGGGATCAGCCCCAGCATTTT. Translating gives CASSPSRWDQPQHF.

V and J are TRBV5-4 and TRBJ2-1, with D tentatively TRBD1 (6 bases). This CDR3 is 13 amino acids long. Germline V lookup: CDR1 SGHNT, CDR2 YYREEE (reference sequence). Trimming took off 2 bases at V and 4 bases at J, with 7 bases between the two ends. CDR3 loop: CASSFGQYNEQFF. CDR3 in DNA: TGTGCCAGCAGCTTTGGACAGTACAATGAGCAGTTCTTC.

This clone was seen many times. V usage is TRBV7-9 and J usage is TRBJ2-1; no definite D call. Germline CDR1 SEHNR, CDR2 FQNEAQ (reference sequence). With 3 bases removed from V and 0 bases from J, the gap between germline ends came to 12 bases. This CDR3 is built from 16 residues. Here the CDR3 DNA reads TGTGCCAGCAGCTTGATCGGAAGGAGCTCCTACAATGAGCAGTTCTTC. Encoded protein: CASSLIGRSSYNEQFF.

The rearrangement links TRBV6-5 to TRBJ2-1, with 10 bases lining up with TRBD1. With V trimmed by 6 bases and J by 12 bases, 11 bases remained unmatched. The CDR3 has 14 residues. Germline CDR1 reads MNHEY; CDR2 reads SVGAGI. CDR3 amino acids: CASSTGQGGVGQFF. CDR3 sequence (DNA): TGTGCCAGCAGCACCGGACAGGGGGGAGTTGGGCAGTTCTTC.

J is TRBJ2-7 and V is TRBV5-1, with D perhaps matching TRBD2 (6 bases). This CDR3 is 14 amino acids long. The germline V and J ends were trimmed by 4 bases and 0 bases, with 11 bases remaining between them. In germline, CDR1 is SGHRS, CDR2 YFSETQ. In DNA, the CDR3 is TGCGCCAGCAGCCCCCCGACTAGCTCCTACGAGCAGTACTTC. As protein: CASSPPTSSYEQYF.

This clone was counted once. The CDR3 DNA is TGTGCCAGCAGTTCGGGACCCTCCTACGAGCAGTACTTC. As protein: CASSSGPSYEQYF. J is TRBJ2-7 and V is TRBV28; D is perhaps TRBD1 or TRBD2 (5 bases each). CDR1 is MDHEN, CDR2 SYDVKM, per germline. CDR3 size: 13 residues. V was cut by 4 bases and J by 0 bases, with 7 bases left in between.

The chain is built from TRBV30 and TRBJ2-7; D uncertain. V lost 2 bases to trimming and J lost 5 bases, with 7 bases between them. This CDR3 spans 11 amino acids. Germline CDR1 GTSNPN, CDR2 SVGIG (reference sequence). The CDR3 is CAWSRQDEQYF. For the CDR3, the DNA is TGTGCCTGGAGTCGCCAGGACGAGCAGTACTTC.

The CDR3 loop reads CSASGSSGRADSGNIQYF. The CDR3 nucleotides read TGCAGTGCTAGTGGTTCTAGCGGGAGGGCCGATTCAGGGAACATTCAGTACTTC. The V and J genes are TRBV20-1 and TRBJ2-4; 12 bases are a match to TRBD2. Germline V gene sequence: CDR1 DFQATT, CDR2 SNEGSKA (reference sequence). The CDR3 contains 18 residues. Unmatched junction bases numbered 16, after V lost 3 bases and J lost 7 bases.

The genes are TRBV29-1 and TRBJ1-1, with D perhaps TRBD1 (5 bases). CDR3 length: 14 residues. Deletions cut 6 bases from V and 5 bases from J, with 19 bases between. Germline V gene lookup returns CDR1 SQVTM and CDR2 ANQGSEA. The CDR3 region has the DNA TGCAGCGTCGCTTCGGGGGAAATCAGGACTGAAGCTTTCTTT. As protein: CSVASGEIRTEAFF.